Following are 12 T cell receptor beta chains from one sample sequenced in a study of T cell responses to AZD1222 COVID-19 vaccine. Generated by immunoSEQ multiplex PCR, the TCRdb table keeps only in-frame clones and is missing some. This table holds approximately 160,000 clones, about 92% found once. The starting material was peripheral blood, obtained on day 0 of AZD1222 vaccination. The receptors shown here come from an adult in good health.

This clone has just one count. This chain joins TRBV27 and TRBJ2-5; 12 bases match TRBD2. V gave up 6 bases and J gave up 1 base; unmatched junction bases: 6. The CDR3 is 16 residues long. Per the germline V gene, CDR1 is MNHEY and CDR2 is SMNVEV (reference sequence). Here the CDR3 DNA reads TGTGCCAGCAGACTCCTAGCGGGGGGGACCCAAGAGACCCAGTACTTC. Amino acids: CASRLLAGGTQETQYF.

The chain combines TRBV28 with TRBJ1-6; D is unresolved. Germline CDR1 reads MDHEN; CDR2 reads SYDVKM. The V end lost 3 bases, the J end lost 7 bases, and 10 bases lay between the germline ends. The CDR3 loop spans 14 amino acids. CDR3 protein: CASSFRGRNSPLHF. In DNA form, the CDR3 reads TGTGCCAGCAGTTTCCGGGGTCGGAATTCACCCCTCCACTTT. The complete variable domain, with remaining parts taken from reference TRBV28 and TRBJ1-6, reads DVKVTQSSRYLVKRTGEKVFLECVQDMDHENMFWYRQDPGLGLRLIYFSYDVKMKEKGDIPEGYSVSREKKERFSLILESASTNQTSMYLCASSFRGRNSPLHFGNGTRLTVT.

The rearrangement joins TRBV7-2 to TRBJ2-7; the D gene is possibly TRBD1 (5 bases). The CDR3 runs 12 residues. CDR1 is SGHTA, CDR2 FQGNSA, per germline. Trimming cost V 8 bases and J 1 base, with 9 bases left between them. CDR3 loop: CASDSPSYEQYF. CDR3 nucleotides: TGTGCCAGCGACAGCCCTTCCTACGAGCAGTACTTC. The full variable domain, its missing parts supplied by reference TRBV7-2 and TRBJ2-7, is GAGVSQSPSNKVTEKGKDVELRCDPISGHTALYWYRQSLGQGLEFLIYFQGNSAPDKSGLPSDRFSAERTGGSVSTLTIQRTQQEDSAVYLCASDSPSYEQYFGPGTRLTVT.

V is TRBV5-1 and J is TRBJ2-5; TRBD2 aligns across 13 bases. The V and J ends lost 2 bases and 1 base, in that order; junction bases with no gene match: 2. The CDR3 spans 16 residues. CDR1 is SGHRS and CDR2 is YFSETQ in the germline V gene. For the CDR3, the DNA is TGCGCCAGCAGCTTCGGACTAGCGGGGGTCCAAGAGACCCAGTACTTC. As protein: CASSFGLAGVQETQYF.

This clone occurred once. V usage is TRBV5-6 and J usage is TRBJ2-7; TRBD1 matches 9 bases. The CDR3 covers 14 residues. The germline V gene encodes CDR1 SGHDT and CDR2 YYEEEE. The junction had 5 bases not matched to a gene; V was cut back by 4 bases and J by 3 bases. DNA of the CDR3: TGTGCCAGCAGCCTCGGACAGGGGAGCTACGAGCAGTACTTC. Encoded protein: CASSLGQGSYEQYF.

This clone has only one observation. V gene TRBV6-6 combines with J gene TRBJ1-5; the D is unclear. The V end lost 4 bases, the J end lost 4 bases, and 11 bases lay between the germline ends. Germline CDR1 is MNHNY and CDR2 is SVGAGI (reference sequence). The CDR3 is 14 amino acids. CDR3 in DNA: TGTGCCAGCAGTTCCCCGGCTCAGAATCAGCCCCAGCATTTT. The encoded protein is CASSSPAQNQPQHF.

The chain combines TRBV19 with TRBJ1-2; D is unclear. There are 15 residues in the CDR3. Germline loops: CDR1 LNHDA, CDR2 SQIVND (reference sequence). Trimming cost V 4 bases and J 4 bases, with 16 bases left between them. The CDR3, as DNA: TGTGCCAGTAGTACCCGCGAGCCCCAGCCCTATGGCTACACCTTC. As protein: CASSTREPQPYGYTF.

The V gene is TRBV10-3, the J gene TRBJ1-1; a weak D match, TRBD1 (5 bases). Trimming removed 5 bases at V and 1 base at J, with 20 bases between. Germline-derived CDR1 and CDR2 are ENHRY and SYGVKD. CDR3 length equals 17 residues. The CDR3 region is CAISNPHGGTGNTEAFF. CDR3 nucleotide sequence: TGTGCCATCAGTAACCCTCACGGAGGGACGGGGAACACTGAAGCTTTCTTT.

V usage is TRBV5-4 and J usage is TRBJ2-3; 7 bases match TRBD2. The CDR3 is 15 residues long. V dropped 1 base and J dropped 2; count of bases not matched to a gene: 4. Germline CDR1 SGHNT, CDR2 YYREEE (reference sequence). The CDR3 DNA sequence: TGTGCCAGCAGCTTGCGGAGCGGGGTCACAGATACGCAGTATTTT. Translated, it gives CASSLRSGVTDTQYF.

The genes are TRBV11-3 and TRBJ1-1; a possible D gene is TRBD1 (5 bases). Trimming took off 5 bases at V and 5 bases at J, with 18 bases between the two ends. The CDR3 length is 15 residues. Looked up from germline, CDR1 is SGHNT and CDR2 is YENEEA. The CDR3 loop is CASSPPRGAETEAFF. CDR3 nucleotides: TGTGCCAGCAGCCCACCTCGGGGCGCCGAAACTGAAGCTTTCTTT.

The chain joins TRBV7-9 to TRBJ1-5; D possibly corresponds to TRBD1 (5 bases). V lost 5 bases and J 2 bases, leaving 16 bases between the germline ends. The germline V gene encodes CDR1 SEHNR and CDR2 FQNEAQ (reference sequence). The CDR3 totals 16 residues. The CDR3 DNA is TGTGCCAGCAGCCGATCGGGTCTGGGGGGCAATCAGCCCCAGCATTTT. Translating gives CASSRSGLGGNQPQHF.

The rearrangement joins TRBV5-1 to TRBJ1-3; D unclear. Germline V gives CDR1 SGHRS, CDR2 YFSETQ. The CDR3 loop spans 15 amino acids. Trimming shortened V by 0 bases and J by 4 bases, and 11 bases separated the two germline ends. The CDR3 region has the DNA TGCGCCAGCAGCTTGGCCGCCGGGTGGGGAAACACCATATATTTT. Amino acid sequence: CASSLAAGWGNTIYF.